Sequencing of this TCR beta chain was carried out in a study of blood T cell repertoires in COVID-19. On the study more broadly: The origin of the acute and convalescent COVID-19 samples was the United States, Italy and Spain. T cells, B-cell-depleted T cells, or PBMCs provided the cDNA or gDNA that served as material.

Assay used: immunoSEQ multiplex PCR; TCRdb lists only in-frame clones, some missing. There are 250,000 to 300,000 clones in the sample; 82% occur only once, and approximately 3.1% lies in the top ten. This CDR3 has 13 amino acids. Germline V lookup: CDR1 SNHLY, CDR2 FYNNEI. Trimming pared 8 bases from V and 5 bases from J, leaving 12 bases between. This sequence joins TRBV2 and TRBJ1-4; no clear D. The sample taken for sequencing was peripheral blood. The source of this sequence is a woman aged 18-29 years with acute or convalescent COVID-19. CDR3 bases: TGTGCCAGCGGCACAGACCTAAATGAAAAACTGTTTTTT. This codes for CASGTDLNEKLFF.